This T cell receptor beta chain was retrieved from a study of Graves' ophthalmopathy and Graves' hyperthyroidism. General observations from the study: With roughly 65% sensitivity and more than 72% specificity, the model predicted ophthalmopathy progression.

Amplification of the TCR beta CDR3 regions used RNA transcripts (as template). Following a first-round RT-PCR that used HTBI primers, a second-round multiplex PCR was carried out. TCRdb processed the multiplex PCR reads anew with MiXCR; each CDR3 protein has one entry. The table has 200,000 to 250,000 distinct CDR3 sequences, under 25% seen once. Of note for this clonotype: The target antigen is unknown.

This TCR came from a woman in her 50s with Graves' ophthalmopathy. Sequenced input: peripheral blood.

CDR3: CASSLGGGSQGEQYF. The CDR3 DNA sequence: TGCGCCAGCAGCTTGGGAGGTGGGAGTCAAGGAGAGCAGTACTTC. The chain has TRBV5-1 and TRBJ2-7; possibly TRBD2 for D (5 bases). CDR3 size: 15 residues. The V gene lost 0 bases and the J gene lost 7 bases, with 17 bases spanning the gap. The germline gives CDR1 SGHRS, CDR2 YFSETQ.